This TCR beta chain was captured by sequencing in a study of blood T cell repertoires in COVID-19. Sequencing used immunoSEQ multiplex PCR; TCRdb keeps in-frame clones, though not all of them. The table lists about 200,000 clones, about 85% of them singletons, with around 4.9% in the top ten. Germline loops: CDR1 GTSNPN, CDR2 SVGIG (reference sequence). V gave up 2 bases and J gave up 2 bases, with 12 bases separating them. The CDR3 runs to 14 residues. Sequenced sample: peripheral blood. This TCR derives from an elderly woman with acute or convalescent COVID-19. The chain is built from TRBV30 and TRBJ1-2, with a possible D match to TRBD1 (5 bases). CDR3 in amino acids: CAWSYGGENYGYTF. The CDR3 DNA reads as TGTGCCTGGAGTTATGGAGGGGAGAACTATGGCTACACCTTC.